These T cell receptor beta chains were read from a single sample in a study of T-cell reconstitution after alpha-beta-depleted transplantation in children. TCRdb itself ran the PCR reads through MiXCR, one entry per CDR3 protein. The sample has 300,000 to 400,000 distinct CDR3 sequences, under 20% seen once; the top ten hold approximately 38%. The sequencing here drew on PBMCs, mostly from graft donor cells, taken 360 days after TCRalphabeta/CD19-depleted stem cell transplant. The receptors come from a male patient between 2 and 10 years old who had a stem cell transplant for acute lymphoblastic leukemia, so the T cells may come from the graft donor. Each CDR3 is given with its conserved first and last residue. The D gene is left open where the match is weak. For some rows the clone size is stated as once, few or many, or as a class when expanded; others skip it.

>11|TRBV3-1|NA|few|TRBJ2-5
TGTGCCAGCAGCTCCCCGGCTACCCAGTACTTC
CASSSPATQYF
>14|TRBV14|NA|few|TRBJ2-2
TGTGCCAGCAGCCACCTCAGGGATACCGGGGAGCTGTTTTTT
CASSHLRDTGELFF
>17|TRBV5-1|NA|NA|TRBJ1-1
TGCGCCAGCAGCTTGGAGTGGGGGCCTTGGGTGAACACTGAAGCTTTCTTT
CASSLEWGPWVNTEAFF
>17|TRBV12-3/TRBV12-4|TRBD2|few|TRBJ2-4
TGTGCCAGCAGTTTAGTGGATTTACTAGCGGAAGCAAACATTCAGTACTTC
CASSLVDLLAEANIQYF
>16|TRBV7-3|TRBD2|NA|TRBJ2-1
TGTGCCAGCAGCCCGGGACTAGCGGGAGGGTTCCGGGAGCAGTTCTTC
CASSPGLAGGFREQFF
>15|TRBV12-3/TRBV12-4|TRBD1|many|TRBJ1-2
TGTGCCAGCAGTTCCCAGGGACAGTCATCCTATGGCTACACCTTC
CASSSQGQSSYGYTF
>19|TRBV5-5|TRBD2|few|TRBJ2-6
TGTGCCAGCAGCTTGGGACTAGCTGTAATCAGCTCTGGGGCCAACGTCCTGACTTTC
CASSLGLAVISSGANVLTF
>17|TRBV7-9|NA|NA|TRBJ2-1
TGTGCCAGCAGCTCCACTCAGGGTAGTGGGTCCTACAATGAGCAGTTCTTC
CASSSTQGSGSYNEQFF
>15|TRBV9|NA|few|TRBJ2-5
TGTGCCAGCAGTTCCTCAGGGAAGGGGAAAGAGACCCAGTACTTC
CASSSSGKGKETQYF
>15|TRBV24-1|NA|NA|TRBJ2-4
TGTGCCACCAGTGAGGGCAGTGCAGCCAAAAACATTCAGTACTTC
CATSEGSAAKNIQYF
>15|TRBV4-3|TRBD2|NA|TRBJ2-1
TGCGCCAGCAGCCGAGGGCGGGAGAGGGGTAATGAGCAGTTCTTC
CASSRGRERGNEQFF